Listed below are T cell receptor beta chains from one sample, sequenced in a study of T cells in Graves' hyperthyroidism and ophthalmopathy. TCRdb recomputed calls from the multiplex PCR reads with MiXCR, one row per CDR3 protein. The sample gives about 610,000 distinct CDR3 sequences, 40% to 55% of which show up once; roughly 7.7% is in the top ten. The sequenced sample consisted of peripheral blood or thyroid tissue (not recorded which). These TCRs come from a young woman with Graves' hyperthyroidism. Both conserved end residues are part of each CDR3. D genes are given only for firm matches. Part of the rows lack a size; the others show once, few, many or a class for expanded clones.

clone_size j_call d_call v_call cdr3_aa cdr3_nt
many TRBJ1-1 NA TRBV12-3/TRBV12-4 CASSFRTPRDTEAFF TGTGCCAGCAGTTTCCGGACACCTAGGGACACTGAAGCTTTCTTT
NA TRBJ2-5 TRBD1 TRBV2 CASNPGQGLPQYF TGTGCCAGCAACCCGGGACAGGGCCTGCCCCAGTACTTC
NA TRBJ2-1 TRBD2 TRBV29-1 CSVILAGGQFF TGCAGCGTTATACTAGCGGGAGGGCAGTTCTTC
NA TRBJ2-5 TRBD2 TRBV12-3/TRBV12-4 CAGKRGGENQYF TGTGCCGGGAAGCGGGGCGGGGAGAACCAGTACTTC
once TRBJ2-7 NA TRBV7-2 CASSLEGGGGEQYF TGTGCCAGCAGCTTAGAGGGAGGAGGGGGCGAGCAGTACTTC
NA TRBJ2-7 TRBD2 TRBV27 CASWRGRWGYEQYF TGTGCCAGTTGGCGCGGGAGGTGGGGATACGAGCAGTACTTC
few TRBJ2-7 NA TRBV19 CASSPQGPEQYF TGTGCCAGTAGTCCTCAGGGACCTGAGCAGTACTTC
many TRBJ2-6 TRBD2 TRBV7-9 CASSATGLAGGISGANVLTF TGTGCCAGCAGCGCGACAGGACTAGCGGGAGGGATCTCTGGGGCCAACGTCCTGACTTTC
NA TRBJ1-2 TRBD1 TRBV19 CASSTDRGGSYTF TGTGCCAGTAGTACTGACAGGGGAGGAAGCTACACCTTC
few TRBJ2-3 NA TRBV7-9 CASSRPQVGTDTQYF TGTGCCAGCAGCCGACCCCAGGTGGGCACAGATACGCAGTATTTT
many TRBJ2-7 NA TRBV7-2 CASSSGTPSSYEQYF TGTGCCAGCAGCTCCGGGACTCCCAGCTCCTACGAGCAGTACTTC
NA TRBJ1-4 NA TRBV29-1 CSVEDIGQGREKLFF TGCAGCGTTGAAGATATCGGGCAGGGGCGTGAAAAACTGTTTTTT
NA TRBJ1-6 TRBD1 TRBV2 CASSLAGQVYSPLHF TGTGCCAGCAGTTTAGCGGGACAGGTTTATTCACCCCTCCACTTT
once TRBJ2-5 TRBD1 TRBV7-9 CASSRRDRVAETQYF TGTGCCAGCAGCCGCCGGGACAGGGTTGCGGAGACCCAGTACTTC
many TRBJ1-6 NA TRBV4-1 CASSQQQDNSPLHF TGCGCCAGCAGCCAACAACAGGATAATTCACCCCTCCACTTT
few TRBJ2-6 TRBD2 TRBV13 CASSPTGSGGASGANVLTF TGTGCCAGCAGCCCCACCGGTTCGGGGGGGGCTTCTGGGGCCAACGTCCTGACTTTC
many TRBJ1-3 NA TRBV7-9 CASSFGGGGNTIYF TGTGCCAGCAGCTTTGGGGGTGGTGGAAACACCATATATTTT
few TRBJ2-1 NA TRBV2 CASSVENLGEQFF TGTGCCAGCAGTGTGGAGAATCTCGGTGAGCAGTTCTTC
few TRBJ2-3 NA TRBV5-5 CASSSDTQYF TGTGCCAGCAGCTCAGATACGCAGTATTTT
many TRBJ2-5 NA TRBV7-7 CASSLSWSDGETQYF TGTGCTAGCAGCTTATCTTGGTCAGACGGAGAGACCCAGTACTTC
once TRBJ2-5 TRBD2 TRBV11-1 CASSAREGGFQETQYF TGTGCCAGCAGCGCCCGGGAGGGCGGTTTTCAAGAGACCCAGTACTTC
NA TRBJ1-6 NA TRBV7-2 CASSLQPQWSHNSPLHF TGTGCCAGCAGCTTACAGCCCCAGTGGTCCCATAATTCACCCCTCCACTTT